These 15 T cell receptor beta chains were all obtained from the same sample, sequenced in a study of T cells after yellow fever vaccination. TCRdb re-called the 5' RACE reads through MiXCR, storing one row per CDR3 protein. This sample has some 200,000 distinct CDR3 sequences, with about 3% found just once. The sample in question was CD4+ T cells sorted from PBMCs, obtained 10 days after the yellow fever booster vaccination. These receptors were collected from a man aged 18 to 29 who received the YFV17D yellow fever vaccine.

This clonotype was seen a few times. The chain carries TRBV20-1 and TRBJ2-7; D may match TRBD1 or TRBD2 (6 bases each). V was trimmed by 3 bases and J by 6 bases, leaving 21 bases between them. The length of the CDR3 is 15 residues. Looked up from germline, CDR1 is DFQATT and CDR2 is SNEGSKA (reference sequence). CDR3 bases: TGCAGTGCTAGTTGGGGACTGACAGGCTACGCCGAGCAGTACGTC. Translating gives CSASWGLTGYAEQYV.

This clonotype was detected ten times or more. The rearrangement joins TRBV6-6 to TRBJ2-7, with D perhaps matching TRBD2 (6 bases). Germline CDR1 and CDR2: MNHNY and SVGAGI (reference sequence). Deletions cut 6 bases from V and 2 bases from J, with 14 bases between. The CDR3 has 14 amino acids. Here the CDR3 DNA reads TGTGCCAGCAGGTTCCCCGGGGGTACCTACGAGCAGTACTTC. Translated: CASRFPGGTYEQYF.

This clonotype was observed at least ten times. This chain uses TRBV5-6 with TRBJ2-1; D is unclear. Germline lookup yields CDR1 SGHDT and CDR2 YYEEEE. Trimming removed 5 bases from V and 7 bases from J, with 16 bases in between. The CDR3 spans 14 residues. CDR3 in amino acids: CASRTGLKGNEQFF. DNA of the CDR3: TGTGCCAGCAGAACGGGTCTCAAAGGGAATGAGCAGTTCTTC.

This clonotype was detected ten times or more. The rearrangement joins TRBV7-6 to TRBJ1-2, with D unclear. Trimming took 1 base from V and 7 from J, leaving 10 bases between them. From germline, CDR1 is SGHVS and CDR2 FNYEAQ. This CDR3 contains 13 residues. CDR3 DNA: TGTGCCAGCAGCTTAGAACAAGGAGGTGGCTACACCTTC. Protein product: CASSLEQGGGYTF.

This sequence joins TRBV18 and TRBJ2-3; D ambiguous. This CDR3 has 16 residues. The germline V and J ends were trimmed by 1 base and 2 bases, with 13 bases remaining between them. Germline-derived CDR1 and CDR2 are KGHSH and LQKENI. In nucleotides, the CDR3 is TGTGCCAGCTCACCACTTCGCTCAGGTTTCACAGATACGCAGTATTTT. This codes for CASSPLRSGFTDTQYF.

V usage is TRBV14 and J usage is TRBJ1-1, with D perhaps TRBD1 (5 bases). The CDR3 sequence is 17 residues long. Germline CDR1 and CDR2: SGHDN and FVKESK. V lost 0 bases and J 0 bases, leaving 14 bases between the germline ends. CDR3 sequence (DNA): TGTGCCAGCAGCCAAGATTGGGGGGGAGGAATGAACACTGAAGCTTTCTTT. Translating gives CASSQDWGGGMNTEAFF.

With respect to this clonotype: A much more abundant neighbour one base away suggests this may be a read error. The chain has TRBV5-1 and TRBJ2-1, with 14 bases matching TRBD2. V lost 4 bases to trimming and J lost 9 bases; unmatched junction nucleotides: 6. The CDR3 extends over 15 amino acids. The germline gives CDR1 SGHRS, CDR2 YFSETQ. The CDR3, as DNA: TGCGCCAGCAGCACGACTAGCGGGGGGGCCATTGAGCAGTTCTTC. As protein: CASSTTSGGAIEQFF.

This clonotype was found many times. V and J are TRBV7-2 and TRBJ2-7; 9 bases agree with TRBD1. CDR3 length equals 16 residues. Germline V gene sequence: CDR1 SGHTA, CDR2 FQGNSA. After removal of 5 bases from V and 2 bases from J, the junction contained 10 bases not matched to a gene. CDR3 bases: TGTGCCAGCAGCCCACATTGGGACAGGGCAGCCTACGAGCAGTACTTC. Encoded protein: CASSPHWDRAAYEQYF.

The chain links TRBV7-2 to TRBJ1-2; 7 bases align to TRBD1. In germline, CDR1 is SGHTA, CDR2 FQGNSA. The CDR3 spans 16 residues. The V gene end was trimmed by 5 bases and the J gene end by 1 base; junction bases not matched to a gene: 10. CDR3 nucleotides: TGTGCCAGCAGCCTCCAGGGGGGGGCACATAACTATGGCTACACCTTC. Amino acid sequence: CASSLQGGAHNYGYTF.

This clonotype was counted at least ten times. The chain is built from TRBV27 and TRBJ2-5; 10 bases match TRBD1. Trimming cost V 4 bases and J 5 bases; bases outside gene matches: 7. CDR3 size: 15 residues. CDR1 MNHEY and CDR2 SMNVEV come from the germline V gene (reference sequence). CDR3 region: CASSSGQGSAETQYF. CDR3 sequence (DNA): TGTGCCAGCAGTTCGGGACAGGGGTCCGCGGAGACCCAGTACTTC.

This clonotype was detected ten times or more. This rearrangement joins TRBV5-1 to TRBJ1-2, with unresolved D. CDR1 is SGHRS and CDR2 is YFSETQ in the germline V gene. With 0 bases removed from V and 0 bases from J, the gap between germline ends came to 9 bases. CDR3 length: 15 amino acids. Here the CDR3 reads CASSLGLGPNYGYTF. DNA of the CDR3: TGCGCCAGCAGCTTGGGTCTAGGCCCTAACTATGGCTACACCTTC.

This clonotype was recorded many times. V gene TRBV7-2 combines with J gene TRBJ1-2; unclear D gene. The V gene's germline CDR1 is SGHTA and CDR2 FQGNSA. V was clipped by 2 bases and J by 4 bases, with 11 bases between them. The CDR3 spans 14 residues. In DNA, the CDR3 is TGTGCCAGCAGCTTAAGTCCGCACAGCTATGGCTACACCTTC. It is translated as CASSLSPHSYGYTF.

Only a few counts were recorded for this clonotype. Here the CDR3 DNA reads TGCAGTGCTAGAGAAGGCACAGGCTCTGGAAACACCATATATTTT. Amino acid sequence: CSAREGTGSGNTIYF. The genes are TRBV20-1 and TRBJ1-3; D is perhaps TRBD1 (5 bases). Germline V gives CDR1 DFQATT, CDR2 SNEGSKA (reference sequence). The CDR3 length is 15 residues. Trimming removed 0 bases at V and 0 bases at J, with 9 bases between.

This clonotype was picked up a small number of times. The chain has TRBV18 and TRBJ1-1; 10 bases map to TRBD1. There are 16 residues in the CDR3. V was pared by 2 bases and J by 4 bases, with 7 bases of the junction left unmatched. Germline-derived CDR1 and CDR2 are KGHSH and LQKENI. Here the CDR3 DNA reads TGTGCCAGCTCACCAGGGACAGGGGTTTGGGGCACTGAAGCTTTCTTT. It is translated as CASSPGTGVWGTEAFF.

The chain recombines TRBV7-2 with TRBJ1-5; 8 bases fit TRBD1. In germline, CDR1 is SGHTA, CDR2 FQGNSA. Trimming at V came to 2 bases and at J to 9 bases, leaving 3 bases not matched to a gene. This CDR3 has 13 amino acids. Here the CDR3 DNA reads TGTGCCAGCAGCTTACGTCAGGGGGCGCCCCAGCATTTT. Translating gives CASSLRQGAPQHF.